The 28 T cell receptor beta chains in this list originate from one sample, sequenced in a study of blood T cell repertoires in COVID-19. Produced via immunoSEQ multiplex PCR; TCRdb's table is partial and in-frame only. The table records about 150,000 clones, 80% to 90% of them present only once. Specimen: peripheral blood. The source is a woman aged 60-75 years with active COVID-19.

The genes are TRBV28 and TRBJ2-3; no definite D call. This CDR3 region has 14 residues. Trimming shortened V by 3 bases and J by 1 base, and 8 bases separated the two germline ends. Germline V gene sequence: CDR1 MDHEN, CDR2 SYDVKM. CDR3 loop: CASSFLAGTDTQYF. The CDR3 DNA reads as TGTGCCAGCAGTTTTCTGGCGGGCACAGATACGCAGTATTTT.

The chain is built from TRBV28 and TRBJ1-1; perhaps TRBD1 as D (6 bases). The germline V gene has CDR1 MDHEN and CDR2 SYDVKM. V gave up 4 bases and J gave up 1 base, with 22 bases separating them. The CDR3 is 18 amino acids. DNA of the CDR3: TGTGCCAGCAGTTCCCGCGGATTCGGGGGGCTGCGGAACACTGAAGCTTTCTTT. Translation gives CASSSRGFGGLRNTEAFF. The complete variable domain, with remaining parts taken from reference TRBV28 and TRBJ1-1, reads DVKVTQSSRYLVKRTGEKVFLECVQDMDHENMFWYRQDPGLGLRLIYFSYDVKMKEKGDIPEGYSVSREKKERFSLILESASTNQTSMYLCASSSRGFGGLRNTEAFFGQGTRLTVV.

This chain uses TRBV30 with TRBJ2-3, with D perhaps TRBD1 (5 bases). V was shortened by 5 bases and J by 3 bases, with 9 bases between the two germline ends. Germline-derived CDR1 and CDR2 are GTSNPN and SVGIG (reference sequence). The CDR3 extends over 12 amino acids. DNA for the CDR3: TGTGCCTGGGATCGGACAACAGATACGCAGTATTTT. This sequence encodes CAWDRTTDTQYF.

The chain joins TRBV28 to TRBJ1-2, with a weak D call TRBD1 (5 bases). This CDR3 contains 18 residues. Trimming left V 3 bases short and J 2 bases short, with 22 bases between. Germline V lookup: CDR1 MDHEN, CDR2 SYDVKM. The CDR3 bases are TGTGCCAGCAGTTTCTCCGGCAGGGCGGCGGCCACAAACTATGGCTACACCTTC. Translated, it gives CASSFSGRAAATNYGYTF.

The CDR3 bases are TGTGCCAGTAGTATTGGGCTAGCGGCCACCGGGGAGCTGTTTTTT. Encoded protein: CASSIGLAATGELFF. The chain has TRBV19 and TRBJ2-2; 7 bases are shared with TRBD2. The ends lost 3 bases at V and 4 bases at J; junction bases unmatched: 5. Germline values: CDR1 LNHDA, CDR2 SQIVND (reference sequence). The CDR3 extends over 15 amino acids.

The gene calls are TRBV30 and TRBJ1-6; no definite D call. This CDR3 region has 14 residues. Between the trimmed V and J ends, which lost 4 bases and 5 bases, there was a span of 12 bases. Germline lookup yields CDR1 GTSNPN and CDR2 SVGIG (reference sequence). CDR3 amino acids: CAWIRPGNNSPLHF. The CDR3 DNA reads as TGTGCCTGGATCCGCCCAGGCAATAATTCACCCCTCCACTTT.

This sequence joins TRBV28 and TRBJ2-1; TRBD2 agrees at 14 bases. Germline lookup yields CDR1 MDHEN and CDR2 SYDVKM. V lost 6 bases, J lost 15 bases, and 7 bases stayed unmatched. CDR3 length: 13 residues. CDR3: CASSTGLAGGWFF. CDR3 nucleotide sequence: TGTGCCAGCAGCACAGGACTAGCGGGAGGATGGTTCTTC.

The chain has TRBV19 and TRBJ1-1, with 8 bases aligning to TRBD1. CDR1 is LNHDA, CDR2 SQIVND, per germline (reference sequence). The V and J ends lost 10 bases and 0 bases, in that order; junction bases with no gene match: 4. The CDR3 contains 13 residues. The CDR3 nucleotides read TGTGCCACCAGGGACAGGTTGAACACTGAAGCTTTCTTT. This encodes CATRDRLNTEAFF.

The chain employs TRBV7-2 and TRBJ1-5, with D possibly matching TRBD1 (5 bases). The ends were cut back, 4 bases at V and 2 bases at J, with 9 bases in the middle. Germline V lookup: CDR1 SGHTA, CDR2 FQGNSA. The CDR3 spans 14 residues. CDR3 sequence: CASSSDSGNQPQHF. In nucleotides, the CDR3 is TGTGCCAGCAGCTCCGACAGTGGCAATCAGCCCCAGCATTTT.

Remarks on this clone: This specimen includes other DNA sequences encoding the same CDR3. The chain uses TRBV18 and TRBJ2-1; D uncertain. The CDR3 contains 13 residues. Germline V gene sequence: CDR1 KGHSH, CDR2 LQKENI. Trimming took 3 bases from V and 5 from J, leaving 8 bases between them. Here the CDR3 reads CASSPGQNNEQFF. The CDR3, as DNA: TGTGCCAGCTCACCGGGCCAGAACAATGAGCAGTTCTTC. Complete variable domain (other parts from reference TRBV18 and TRBJ2-1): NAGVMQNPRHLVRRRGQEARLRCSPMKGHSHVYWYRQLPEEGLKFMVYLQKENIIDESGMPKERFSAEFPKEGPSILRIQQVVRGDSAAYFCASSPGQNNEQFFGPGTRLTVL.

This chain links TRBV11-3 with TRBJ2-2, with 10 bases that match TRBD2. V lost 5 bases to trimming and J lost 5 bases; unmatched junction nucleotides: 11. Germline lookup yields CDR1 SGHNT and CDR2 YENEEA. The CDR3 has 17 amino acids. The CDR3 spells CASSLGIAGGGTGELFF. CDR3 bases: TGTGCCAGCAGCCTCGGGATAGCGGGAGGTGGGACCGGGGAGCTGTTTTTT.

Here the CDR3 reads CASSLEQSSGANVLTF. The CDR3 DNA sequence: TGTGCCAGCAGTTTAGAACAGAGCTCTGGGGCCAACGTCCTGACTTTC. V and J are TRBV27 and TRBJ2-6; D is uncertain. The CDR3 contains 16 residues. Germline CDR1 MNHEY, CDR2 SMNVEV (reference sequence). The ends were cut back, 2 bases at V and 0 bases at J, with 8 bases in the middle.

The chain joins TRBV11-2 to TRBJ2-7; 8 nucleotides match TRBD1. Per germline, CDR1 SGHAT and CDR2 FQNNGV. Trimming removed 4 bases from V and 3 bases from J; junction bases left unmatched: 20. The CDR3 consists of 19 residues. The CDR3 here is CASSSLGGGPGTGFYEQYF. As DNA, the CDR3 is TGTGCCAGCAGCTCCCTCGGAGGGGGACCCGGGACAGGCTTCTACGAGCAGTACTTC. The full variable domain, its missing parts supplied by reference TRBV11-2 and TRBJ2-7, is EAGVAQSPRYKIIEKRQSVAFWCNPISGHATLYWYQQILGQGPKLLIQFQNNGVVDDSQLPKDRFSAERLKGVDSTLKIQPAKLEDSAVYLCASSSLGGGPGTGFYEQYFGPGTRLTVT.

The chain joins TRBV7-9 to TRBJ1-1; 9 bases agree with TRBD1. The J segment lost 1 base and the V segment lost 6 bases, leaving 3 bases of the junction unmatched. The CDR3 extends over 14 amino acids. Germline V lookup: CDR1 SEHNR, CDR2 FQNEAQ (reference sequence). The CDR3 sequence: CASRTGQGNTEAFF. The CDR3 DNA reads TGTGCCAGCAGGACGGGACAGGGGAACACTGAAGCTTTCTTT.

This chain joins TRBV27 and TRBJ1-2, with D perhaps TRBD1 (5 bases). With 5 bases removed from V and 0 bases from J, the gap between germline ends came to 10 bases. The length of the CDR3 is 14 residues. CDR1 is MNHEY, CDR2 SMNVEV, per germline (reference sequence). CDR3 region: CASSADSSNYGYTF. DNA of the CDR3: TGTGCCAGCAGTGCCGACAGTTCTAACTATGGCTACACCTTC.

J is TRBJ2-3 and V is TRBV27; no clear D gene. Germline loops: CDR1 MNHEY, CDR2 SMNVEV (reference sequence). The CDR3 has 12 residues. The ends were cut back, 5 bases at V and 0 bases at J, with 3 bases in the middle. CDR3 protein: CASSPSTDTQYF. The CDR3 region has the DNA TGTGCCAGCAGTCCTAGCACAGATACGCAGTATTTT.

The CDR3 region has the DNA TGTGCCAGCAGCGTAGGTGGCGGGCTGAATAACGAGCAGTACTTC. This sequence encodes CASSVGGGLNNEQYF. This chain connects TRBV9 to TRBJ2-7; D is perhaps TRBD2 (5 bases). CDR3 size: 15 residues. Trimming took 0 bases from V and 5 from J, leaving 15 bases between them. The V gene's germline CDR1 is SGDLS and CDR2 YYNGEE.

The chain joins TRBV7-8 to TRBJ1-2; 7 positions match TRBD1. CDR3 length: 13 residues. V shed 5 bases and J 4 bases; nucleotides not matched to a gene: 4. Germline CDR1 and CDR2: SGHVS and FQNEAQ. CDR3 residues: CASSPRTGYGYTF. Here the CDR3 DNA reads TGTGCCAGCAGCCCACGGACAGGCTATGGCTACACCTTC.

The V call is TRBV7-2, the J call TRBJ2-5, with 11 bases lining up with TRBD2. This CDR3 is 14 amino acids long. After removal of 4 bases from V and 7 bases from J, the junction contained 5 bases not matched to a gene. CDR1 is SGHTA, CDR2 FQGNSA, per germline. CDR3 bases: TGTGCCAGCAGCTCCACCGGGACTAGCGGGACCCAGTACTTC. It codes for CASSSTGTSGTQYF.

The J gene is TRBJ2-1, the V gene TRBV15; TRBD2 is a possible D gene (6 bases). Germline V gene sequence: CDR1 LNHNV, CDR2 YYDKDF (reference sequence). This CDR3 is 15 amino acids long. V lost 0 bases, J lost 7 bases, and 13 bases lay in between. The CDR3 DNA follows: TGTGCCACCAGCAGAGATGACCTAGCGCCGAATGAGCAGTTCTTC. Its translation is CATSRDDLAPNEQFF.

This sequence joins TRBV27 and TRBJ1-6, with a weak D call TRBD1 (5 bases). Germline V CDR1 and CDR2: MNHEY, SMNVEV (reference sequence). The CDR3 consists of 13 residues. Trimming removed 6 bases from V and 5 bases from J, with 8 bases in between. CDR3 loop: CASSSTDNSPLHF. The CDR3 DNA is TGTGCCAGCAGCTCGACAGATAATTCACCCCTCCACTTT.

This clone was counted only a few times. The rearrangement links TRBV6-9 to TRBJ2-7; TRBD2 agrees at 7 bases. Germline V gene data show CDR1 as MNHGY and CDR2 as SVAAGI. Trimming cost V 4 bases and J 6 bases; bases outside gene matches: 33. This CDR3 is built from 22 residues. CDR3 protein: CASSCRYLTVWASGTYVREQYF. The CDR3 nucleotides are TGTGCCAGCAGTTGCCGATATCTAACGGTGTGGGCTAGCGGCACCTATGTTCGCGAGCAGTACTTC.

This clone turned up a few times. The chain combines TRBV11-3 with TRBJ2-1, with 12 bases lining up with TRBD2. The CDR3 extends over 15 amino acids. V shed 5 bases, J shed 9 bases, and the junction held 8 bases outside the gene matches. Germline assignment: CDR1 SGHNT and CDR2 YENEEA. For the CDR3, the DNA is TGTGCCAGCAGCCGAGGACTAGCGGGATCCAGTGAGCAGTTCTTC. It yields the protein CASSRGLAGSSEQFF. Supplemented by reference TRBV11-3 and TRBJ2-1, the full variable domain reads EAGVVQSPRYKIIEKKQPVAFWCNPISGHNTLYWYLQNLGQGPELLIRYENEEAVDDSQLPKDRFSAERLKGVDSTLKIQPAELGDSAVYLCASSRGLAGSSEQFFGPGTRLTVL.

The sample holds one count of this clone. The rearrangement uses TRBV7-9 and TRBJ2-5; 16 bases fit TRBD2. The germline gives CDR1 SEHNR, CDR2 FQNEAQ (reference sequence). V lost 5 bases to trimming and J lost 4 bases; unmatched junction nucleotides: 16. The CDR3 is made up of 20 amino acids. CDR3 DNA sequence: TGTGCCAGCAGCACCCATCCGGGACTAGCGGGAGGGCCTGTGGCAGAGACCCAGTACTTC. Encoded protein: CASSTHPGLAGGPVAETQYF.

This chain uses TRBV12-3 or TRBV12-4 with TRBJ2-7, with D possibly being TRBD2 (5 bases). This CDR3 is built from 13 residues. V lost 4 bases and J lost 4, with 11 bases in between. CDR3 region: CASSYPDCYEQYF. The CDR3 region has the DNA TGTGCCAGCAGTTACCCGGACTGTTACGAGCAGTACTTC.

This chain uses TRBV14 with TRBJ2-2, with 10 positions matching TRBD1. Germline-derived CDR1 and CDR2 are SGHDN and FVKESK. The CDR3 totals 17 residues. Unmatched junction bases numbered 8, after V lost 3 bases and J lost 4 bases. CDR3 sequence (DNA): TGTGCCAGCAGCCATCCATGGACAGGGGGGATCACCGGGGAGCTGTTTTTT. It encodes CASSHPWTGGITGELFF.

The chain is built from TRBV7-2 and TRBJ2-4; unclear D gene. The CDR3 consists of 16 residues. V was cut by 0 bases and J by 0 bases, with 9 bases left in between. Germline values: CDR1 SGHTA, CDR2 FQGNSA. The CDR3 protein is CASSLAAQVAKNIQYF. The CDR3 DNA reads as TGTGCCAGCAGCTTAGCGGCCCAGGTAGCCAAAAACATTCAGTACTTC.

The CDR3 reads CASRHSVRASNEQFF. CDR3 sequence (DNA): TGCGCCAGCCGGCACTCGGTCAGGGCGTCCAATGAGCAGTTCTTC. The chain joins TRBV10-1 to TRBJ2-1, with D possibly TRBD1 on 5 matching bases. CDR3 length equals 15 residues. CDR1 and CDR2 from the germline V gene are WNHNN and SYGVQD (reference sequence). The V gene lost 8 bases and the J gene lost 6 bases, with 20 bases spanning the gap.